Many counts were recorded for the clone carrying this T cell receptor (beta chain). The data stem from a study of cytomegalovirus exposure and HLA in healthy donors. Libraries were prepared by immunoSEQ multiplex PCR; TCRdb keeps only in-frame clonotypes and omits some of them. The sample holds some 130,000 clones, 82% seen once. Germline loops: CDR1 MNHEY, CDR2 SMNVEV (reference sequence). V was clipped by 8 bases and J by 4 bases, with 12 bases between them. This CDR3 is 13 amino acids long. The TCR comes from a man younger than 45 in good health and CMV-seropositive. J is TRBJ1-5 and V is TRBV27, with D unresolved. Sequenced: PBMCs. CDR3 sequence reads: CASSPWSNQPQHF. The CDR3 region has the DNA TGTGCCAGCTCACCTTGGAGTAATCAGCCCCAGCATTTT.